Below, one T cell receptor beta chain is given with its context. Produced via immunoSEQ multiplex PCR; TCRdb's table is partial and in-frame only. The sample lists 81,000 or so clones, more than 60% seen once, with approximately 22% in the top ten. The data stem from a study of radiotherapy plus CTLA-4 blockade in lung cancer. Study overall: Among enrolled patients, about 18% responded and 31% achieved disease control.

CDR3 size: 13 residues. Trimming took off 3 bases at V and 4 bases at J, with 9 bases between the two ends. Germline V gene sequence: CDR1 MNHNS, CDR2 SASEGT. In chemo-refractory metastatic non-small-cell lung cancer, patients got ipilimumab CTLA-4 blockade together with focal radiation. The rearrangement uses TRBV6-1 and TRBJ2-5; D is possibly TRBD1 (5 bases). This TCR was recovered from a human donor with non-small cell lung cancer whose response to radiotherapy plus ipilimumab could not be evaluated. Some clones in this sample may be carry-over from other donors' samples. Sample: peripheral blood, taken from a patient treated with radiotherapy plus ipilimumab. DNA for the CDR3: TGTGCCAGCAGTGAGGGGCAGATAGAGACCCAGTACTTC. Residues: CASSEGQIETQYF.